This passage covers 7 T cell receptor beta chains from one sample sequenced in a study of vaccination and CD4 T cells after COVID-19. These receptors have no identified antigens. Cultured CD4+ T cells had their DNA profiled by the Oncomine TCR Beta short-read assay. From the PCR reads, TCRdb called clonotypes with MiXCR, one entry per CDR3 protein. This sample has 15,000 or so distinct CDR3 sequences, with roughly 75% found just once. Treatment here: roughly nine-day PBMC culture with coronavirus spike peptide pools or control peptides (ViraFEST assay). Sequencing input: CD4+ T cells from blood, cultured in vitro. The receptor set was obtained from a human donor who had recovered from COVID-19.

This clonotype showed up just once. The V and J genes are TRBV7-8 and TRBJ1-1, with TRBD1 as a possible D gene (5 bases). This CDR3 contains 16 residues. Trimming left V 2 bases short and J 1 base short, with 14 bases between. Germline loops: CDR1 SGHVS, CDR2 FQNEAQ. CDR3 DNA sequence: TGTGCCAGCAGCTTAAATCGGAGGGGCAGGAACACTGAAGCTTTCTTT. It specifies CASSLNRRGRNTEAFF.

The chain couples TRBV24-1 to TRBJ1-2; 9 bases agree with TRBD1. Germline CDR1 is KGHDR and CDR2 is SFDVKD. The CDR3 runs to 15 residues. V lost 4 bases and J lost 6; bases outside the gene matches: 8. The CDR3 spells CATSEPGTGMDGYTF. The CDR3 coding sequence is TGTGCCACCAGTGAACCCGGGACAGGGATGGATGGCTACACCTTC.

This clonotype was counted a few times. This chain uses TRBV27 with TRBJ2-7; tentative D call: TRBD2 (6 bases). The CDR3 is 13 amino acids. V dropped 8 bases and J dropped 7 bases, with 18 bases sitting between them. Germline values: CDR1 MNHEY, CDR2 SMNVEV (reference sequence). In nucleotides, the CDR3 is TGTGCCAGCCTAGGTAGCGGCAGAAGGGAGCAGTACTTC. Protein: CASLGSGRREQYF.

The chain recombines TRBV6-1 with TRBJ1-1; the D is unclear. CDR1 MNHNS and CDR2 SASEGT come from the germline V gene. Trimming took 5 bases from V and 7 from J, leaving 14 bases between them. The CDR3 is made up of 13 amino acids. CDR3: CASSPLPGGEAFF. The CDR3 bases are TGTGCCAGCAGTCCTCTCCCCGGCGGTGAAGCTTTCTTT.

V gene TRBV5-1 combines with J gene TRBJ1-1; 7 nucleotides align to TRBD1. Trimming at V came to 0 bases and at J to 1 base, leaving 6 bases not matched to a gene. The CDR3 extends over 16 amino acids. CDR1 is SGHRS and CDR2 is YFSETQ in the germline V gene. In DNA, the CDR3 is TGCGCCAGCAGCTTGGCAAGGGGGCGCGGGAACACTGAAGCTTTCTTT. It specifies CASSLARGRGNTEAFF.

J is TRBJ2-7 and V is TRBV27; 7 positions agree with TRBD1. CDR3 length: 16 amino acids. CDR1 MNHEY and CDR2 SMNVEV come from the germline V gene (reference sequence). Trimming took 4 bases from V and 0 from J; bases not matched to a gene: 9. The CDR3 DNA reads as TGTGCCAGCAGTTCATGGGGGCAGGGGGTCTCCTACGAGCAGTACTTC. Protein: CASSSWGQGVSYEQYF.

V usage is TRBV9 and J usage is TRBJ2-5; D unresolved. The CDR3 runs to 13 residues. The germline CDR1 and CDR2 sequences are SGDLS and YYNGEE. V lost 2 bases and J lost 2, with 7 bases in between. This chain's CDR3 is CASSVRQQETQYF. CDR3 DNA sequence: TGTGCCAGCAGCGTTCGCCAGCAAGAGACCCAGTACTTC.